The subject of this entry is one T cell receptor beta chain. What it recognizes is unknown. This entry is derived from a study of PD-1 blockade in classical Hodgkin lymphoma. As for the study in general: Treatment was intravenous nivolumab, 3 mg/kg every 2 weeks, until progression.

Every patient experienced relapse after autologous stem cell transplantation, and brentuximab vedotin exposure varied. In germline, CDR1 is SEHNR, CDR2 FQNEAQ (reference sequence). This CDR3 has 15 residues. Trimming left V 4 bases short and J 4 bases short, with 14 bases between. The study, taken as a whole, reports: By C4D1 there was a significant rise in CD4+ TCR diversity but not in CD8+ TCR diversity.

TCRdb's copy holds only in-frame clones and misses some; the assay was immunoSEQ multiplex PCR. The sample has tens of thousands of clones, 80% to 90% seen once. The receptor was derived from a human donor with classical Hodgkin lymphoma. The J gene is TRBJ1-3, the V gene TRBV7-9, with D possibly being TRBD1 (6 bases). The sequencing used peripheral blood mononuclear cells (PBMCs), collected before the second cycle of nivolumab. CDR3 residues: CASSSNRAPGNTIYF. CDR3 DNA sequence: TGTGCCAGCAGCTCCAACAGGGCGCCAGGAAACACCATATATTTT. Based on the CDR3 plus reference TRBV7-9 and TRBJ1-3, the full variable domain is DTGVSQNPRHKITKRGQNVTFRCDPISEHNRLYWYRQTLGQGPEFLTYFQNEAQLEKSRLLSDRFSAERPKGSFSTLEIQRTEQGDSAMYLCASSSNRAPGNTIYFGEGSWLTVV.